This T cell receptor gamma chain was observed in a study of gamma delta lymphoproliferative disorders and STAT genes. On the study more broadly: Some sequenced Tgammadelta LGLL patients were symptomatic; others had indolent disease. General study findings and limits: Gamma repertoires grouped patients separately from controls; delta repertoires showed no separation. Most major patient clonotypes were shared with at least one healthy donor.

By share, this clone counts as large. Its specificity is not known. A far bigger clonotype differs at one base, so this is likely a read error. TCRdb processed the multiplex PCR reads again with the CATT caller. The data contain 1,500 to 2,000 gamma-chain clones, around 7.3% of them singletons. Per the germline V gene, CDR1 is GITISATS and CDR2 is ISYDGTV (reference sequence). There are 16 residues in the CDR3. The receptor sequences were amplified from genomic DNA of peripheral blood mononuclear cells. The source of this sequence is a human donor with gamma-delta T-cell large granular lymphocyte leukemia. Sequenced input: blood. The chain combines TRGV9 with TRGJP. The J gene is not listed in TCRdb, so it was assigned here from a DNA match to germline. The CDR3 DNA reads TGTGCCTTGTGGGAGGATCGAGAGTTGGGCAAAAAAAGCAAGGTATTT. Encoded protein: CALWEDRELGKKSKVF.